The 31 T cell receptor beta chains below all came from one sample that was sequenced in a study of TIL therapy for anti-PD-1-resistant metastatic lung cancer. Time point indicated: pre-treatment sample, taken before nivolumab and TIL therapy. Sequencing used immunoSEQ v3. Repertoires were generated with immunoSEQ multiplex PCR, while TCRdb's copy carries only in-frame clones and drops some. The data contain 36,000 or so clones, roughly 70% of them seen just once; the ten biggest clones take up approximately 5.3%. The sample here was blood, taken at baseline. All receptors derive from a person aged 30 to 80 with non-small cell lung cancer.

CDR3 amino acids: CASSVGEGQGMYEQYF. The CDR3 bases are TGTGCCAGCAGCGTAGGGGAGGGACAGGGGATGTACGAGCAGTACTTC. V and J are TRBV9 and TRBJ2-7, with 10 positions matching TRBD1. Germline loops: CDR1 SGDLS, CDR2 YYNGEE. The CDR3 has 16 residues. The J segment lost 4 bases and the V segment lost 0 bases, leaving 7 bases of the junction unmatched.

This clone has only a few counts. The V call is TRBV19, the J call TRBJ2-1; D is ambiguous. The CDR3 is 13 residues long. Germline V gene lookup returns CDR1 LNHDA and CDR2 SQIVND (reference sequence). Trimming pared 6 bases from V and 7 bases from J, leaving 13 bases between. For the CDR3, the DNA is TGTGCCAGTAGCCTCGAGAGGCGGAATGAGCAGTTCTTC. It specifies CASSLERRNEQFF.

This clone was picked up a small number of times. The rearrangement uses TRBV5-6 and TRBJ2-7; 10 nucleotides agree with TRBD1. Germline V gene lookup returns CDR1 SGHDT and CDR2 YYEEEE. V was pared by 4 bases and J by 5 bases, with 9 bases of the junction left unmatched. There are 15 residues in the CDR3. The CDR3 sequence is CASSPPGQGRNEQYF. Here the CDR3 DNA reads TGTGCCAGCAGCCCGCCGGGACAGGGGAGGAACGAGCAGTACTTC.

J is TRBJ2-7 and V is TRBV9, with 9 nucleotides matching TRBD2. Germline trimming cut 4 bases from V and 5 bases from J; bases unmatched to any gene: 10. The CDR3 consists of 15 residues. The germline gives CDR1 SGDLS, CDR2 YYNGEE. The CDR3 here is CASSLGLASTNEQYF. The CDR3 DNA sequence: TGTGCCAGCAGCTTGGGACTAGCCTCAACCAACGAGCAGTACTTC.

The chain combines TRBV7-2 with TRBJ1-1; D uncertain. In germline, CDR1 is SGHTA, CDR2 FQGNSA. V lost 1 base and J 6 bases, leaving 9 bases between the germline ends. The CDR3 is made up of 13 amino acids. The CDR3 DNA reads as TGTGCCAGCAGCTTAGAGGGATGGCCTGAAGCTTTCTTT. It is translated as CASSLEGWPEAFF.

This clone came up a few times. The chain's CDR3 is CASSRDPINTGELFF. CDR3 sequence (DNA): TGTGCCAGCAGTCGGGACCCCATAAACACCGGGGAGCTGTTTTTT. The V call is TRBV9, the J call TRBJ2-2; the D call may be TRBD1 or TRBD2 (5 bases each). The V gene lost 5 bases and the J gene lost 2 bases, with 13 bases spanning the gap. The germline V gene encodes CDR1 SGDLS and CDR2 YYNGEE. The CDR3 extends over 15 amino acids. Full variable domain (rest looked up from reference TRBV9 and TRBJ2-2): DSGVTQTPKHLITATGQRVTLRCSPRSGDLSVYWYQQSLDQGLQFLIQYYNGEERAKGNILERFSAQQFPDLHSELNLSSLELGDSALYFCASSRDPINTGELFFGEGSRLTVL.

In DNA, the CDR3 is TGTGCCTGGAGACGACGGGACAGGAATAATTCACCCCTCCACTTT. This encodes CAWRRRDRNNSPLHF. The gene calls are TRBV30 and TRBJ1-6, with TRBD1 matching 8 bases. CDR3 size: 15 residues. CDR1 and CDR2 (germline): GTSNPN, SVGIG (reference sequence). After removal of 3 bases from V and 5 bases from J, the junction contained 6 bases not matched to a gene.

This clone was seen just once. This sequence joins TRBV7-2 and TRBJ2-7, with TRBD2 matching 13 bases. Germline trimming cut 5 bases from V and 2 bases from J; bases unmatched to any gene: 6. The V gene's germline CDR1 is SGHTA and CDR2 FQGNSA. This CDR3 contains 16 residues. This chain's CDR3 is CASSMGLAGQTYEQYF. CDR3 DNA sequence: TGTGCCAGCAGCATGGGACTAGCGGGGCAAACCTACGAGCAGTACTTC.

The CDR3, as DNA: TGTGCCAGCAGTCCCAACCCGGGACAGGGGGTCCTTGCTGGGGCCAACGTCCTGACTTTC. Amino acid sequence: CASSPNPGQGVLAGANVLTF. This chain links TRBV27 with TRBJ2-6, with TRBD1 matching 11 bases. Trimming took 5 bases from V and 2 from J; bases not matched to a gene: 14. The germline CDR1 and CDR2 sequences are MNHEY and SMNVEV (reference sequence). The CDR3 is 20 residues long.

V gene TRBV2 combines with J gene TRBJ1-2; D is undetermined. In germline, CDR1 is SNHLY, CDR2 FYNNEI. Trimming removed 5 bases from V and 5 bases from J, with 15 bases in between. This CDR3 region has 14 residues. Written as DNA, the CDR3 is TGTGCCAGCAGTTTTACAGTGGGAGATTATGGCTACACCTTC. Translation: CASSFTVGDYGYTF.

This clone was observed a handful of times. The chain couples TRBV6-1 to TRBJ2-1; 8 bases are shared with TRBD2. The germline V gene has CDR1 MNHNS and CDR2 SASEGT. There are 14 residues in the CDR3. Trimming cost V 4 bases and J 9 bases; bases outside gene matches: 8. The CDR3 nucleotides read TGTGCCAGCAGTGGACTAGCGTTCGGGGGTGAGCAGTTCTTC. The encoded protein is CASSGLAFGGEQFF.

Here the CDR3 reads CASSEQGRGTDTQYF. In DNA, the CDR3 is TGCGCCAGCAGCGAACAGGGGAGGGGCACAGATACGCAGTATTTT. The chain uses TRBV4-3 and TRBJ2-3; D might be TRBD1 or TRBD2, each matching 7 bases. The CDR3 runs to 15 residues. Germline lookup yields CDR1 LGHNA and CDR2 YSLEER. With 5 bases removed from V and 1 base from J, the gap between germline ends came to 13 bases.

This clone was observed once. The chain recombines TRBV7-3 with TRBJ2-3, with a possible D match to TRBD2 (6 bases). V was clipped by 4 bases and J by 2 bases, with 10 bases between them. This CDR3 has 14 residues. Germline assignment: CDR1 SGHTA and CDR2 FQGTGA. DNA of the CDR3: TGTGCCAGCAGCTCGGGACTTGTCACAGATACGCAGTATTTT. Translating gives CASSSGLVTDTQYF.

The J gene is TRBJ1-6, the V gene TRBV18; D is unresolved. Trimming stripped 1 base from V and 7 bases from J, with 11 bases between. Germline V gene data show CDR1 as KGHSH and CDR2 as LQKENI. The CDR3 is made up of 15 amino acids. CDR3 loop: CASSPLQVINSPLHF. The CDR3 nucleotides are TGTGCCAGCTCACCACTTCAAGTTATCAATTCACCCCTCCACTTT. The full variable domain, in which reference TRBV18 and TRBJ1-6 provide the parts outside the CDR3, is NAGVMQNPRHLVRRRGQEARLRCSPMKGHSHVYWYRQLPEEGLKFMVYLQKENIIDESGMPKERFSAEFPKEGPSILRIQQVVRGDSAAYFCASSPLQVINSPLHFGNGTRLTVT.

The rearrangement joins TRBV6-6 to TRBJ1-4; no firm D call. The germline V gene encodes CDR1 MNHNY and CDR2 SVGAGI (reference sequence). The V end lost 11 bases, the J end lost 3 bases, and 13 bases lay between the germline ends. CDR3 length equals 13 residues. Written as DNA, the CDR3 is TGTGCCTCTACCCGCAGATCTAATGAAAAACTGTTTTTT. Its translation: CASTRRSNEKLFF.

The genes are TRBV9 and TRBJ1-2; D not certain. This CDR3 is built from 15 residues. Trimming shortened V by 0 bases and J by 0 bases, and 9 bases separated the two germline ends. Germline V gene sequence: CDR1 SGDLS, CDR2 YYNGEE. CDR3 coding DNA: TGTGCCAGCAGCGTAGATCCGGGCTCTAACTATGGCTACACCTTC. It codes for CASSVDPGSNYGYTF. The variable domain in full, with the rest retrieved from reference TRBV9 and TRBJ1-2, is DSGVTQTPKHLITATGQRVTLRCSPRSGDLSVYWYQQSLDQGLQFLIQYYNGEERAKGNILERFSAQQFPDLHSELNLSSLELGDSALYFCASSVDPGSNYGYTFGSGTRLTVV.

In the case of this clone: The junction shows a germline mismatch at one end, possibly a read error. The chain is built from TRBV28 and TRBJ1-4, with 11 positions matching TRBD1. The CDR3 is 14 amino acids. CDR1 MDHEN and CDR2 SYDVKM come from the germline V gene. CDR3 sequence (DNA): TGTGCCAGCAGTTTTACGGGACAGGGGGTAAAATTGTTTTTT. Translated: CASSFTGQGVKLFF.

The chain employs TRBV7-2 and TRBJ2-1, with no clear D. CDR1 is SGHTA, CDR2 FQGNSA, per germline. This CDR3 has 16 residues. With 2 bases removed from V and 0 bases from J, the gap between germline ends came to 11 bases. The CDR3 loop reads CASSLSTSSSYNEQFF. CDR3 coding DNA: TGTGCCAGCAGCTTAAGTACGTCTTCCTCCTACAATGAGCAGTTCTTC.

This sequence joins TRBV9 and TRBJ2-2; TRBD1 matches at 10 bases. The CDR3 spans 16 residues. The V gene end was trimmed by 2 bases and the J gene end by 3 bases; junction bases not matched to a gene: 4. Germline assignment: CDR1 SGDLS and CDR2 YYNGEE. CDR3 nucleotides: TGTGCCAGCAGCGTCCGGGACAGGGGAGACACCGGGGAGCTGTTTTTT. Amino acid sequence: CASSVRDRGDTGELFF.

The V gene is TRBV6-1, the J gene TRBJ2-2; no reliable D call. V was shortened by 8 bases and J by 9 bases, with 10 bases between the two germline ends. CDR3 size: 11 residues. Germline V gene data show CDR1 as MNHNS and CDR2 as SASEGT. The CDR3 bases are TGTGCCAGCGGGCGATCCCGGGAGCTGTTTTTT. It codes for CASGRSRELFF.

The chain is built from TRBV5-1 and TRBJ2-1; 9 bases are a match to TRBD2. Unmatched junction bases numbered 14, after V lost 4 bases and J lost 3 bases. This CDR3 region has 18 residues. CDR1 is SGHRS, CDR2 YFSETQ, per germline. Written as DNA, the CDR3 is TGCGCCAGCAGCCCTGTGGGACTTAGCGGGAGCGACTACAATGAGCAGTTCTTC. Protein sequence: CASSPVGLSGSDYNEQFF.

V gene TRBV2 combines with J gene TRBJ1-3; TRBD1 might be the D (6 bases). V was clipped by 2 bases and J by 0 bases, with 11 bases between them. CDR1 is SNHLY, CDR2 FYNNEI, per germline. The CDR3 contains 16 residues. The CDR3 is CASSERGGFSGNTIYF. CDR3 DNA: TGTGCCAGCAGTGAACGTGGGGGCTTCTCTGGAAACACCATATATTTT.

The rearrangement joins TRBV6-5 to TRBJ2-7, with a tentative D call TRBD2 (5 bases). The CDR3 has 11 residues. CDR1 is MNHEY, CDR2 SVGAGI, per germline. Trimming left V 6 bases short and J 9 bases short, with 12 bases between. The CDR3 DNA reads as TGTGCCAGCAGGGGGATGGAGGCGCAGTACTTC. It translates to CASRGMEAQYF.

The rearrangement uses TRBV9 and TRBJ1-4; 8 bases match TRBD1. The length of the CDR3 is 15 residues. The V segment lost 4 bases and the J segment 8 bases; nucleotides outside the gene matches: 10. Germline CDR1 and CDR2: SGDLS and YYNGEE. The CDR3 DNA reads TGTGCCAGCAGCCCCCAGACAGGGGCCCTCGAAAAACTGTTTTTT. Encoded protein: CASSPQTGALEKLFF. Based on the CDR3 plus reference TRBV9 and TRBJ1-4, the full variable domain is DSGVTQTPKHLITATGQRVTLRCSPRSGDLSVYWYQQSLDQGLQFLIQYYNGEERAKGNILERFSAQQFPDLHSELNLSSLELGDSALYFCASSPQTGALEKLFFGSGTQLSVL.

In nucleotides, the CDR3 is TGTGCCAGCAGCTTGGAGGGTGCCGACTATGGCTACACCTTC. This encodes CASSLEGADYGYTF. The chain carries TRBV5-4 and TRBJ1-2, with unresolved D. The CDR3 sequence is 14 residues long. The germline V gene encodes CDR1 SGHNT and CDR2 YYREEE (reference sequence). Trimming stripped 0 bases from V and 3 bases from J, with 9 bases between.

A remark on this clone: The junction departs from the called germline gene at one end, perhaps through a read error. This chain uses TRBV7-7 with TRBJ2-1; 7 nucleotides align to TRBD1. Germline-derived CDR1 and CDR2 are SSHAT and FNYEAQ (reference sequence). The CDR3 consists of 15 residues. The CDR3 here is CASSLSTTGVGEQFF. CDR3 nucleotides: TGTGCTAGCAGCTTATCAACTACAGGGGTCGGTGAGCAGTTCTTC. Full variable domain (missing parts from reference TRBV7-7 and TRBJ2-1): GAGVSQSPRYKVTKRGQDVTLRCDPISSHATLYWYQQALGQGPEFLTYFNYEAQPDKSGLPSDRFSAERPEGSISTLTIQRTEQRDSAMYRCASSLSTTGVGEQFFGPGTRLTVL.

V gene TRBV28 combines with J gene TRBJ2-1; D gene ambiguous. V lost 3 bases to trimming and J lost 7 bases, with 4 bases between them. Germline assignment: CDR1 MDHEN and CDR2 SYDVKM. This CDR3 comprises 11 residues. CDR3 DNA sequence: TGTGCCAGCAGTTTCCAGAATGAGCAGTTCTTC. Its translation: CASSFQNEQFF.

The V call is TRBV21-1, the J call TRBJ2-1; the listed D gene, TRBD2, was not tested against the DNA. TRBV21-1 is a listed pseudogene. The CDR3 has 14 residues. The CDR3 region is CASSQSNPGNQQFF. CDR3 nucleotides: TGTGCCAGCAGCCAAAGCAACCCGGGGAACCAGCAGTTCTTC.

The chain uses TRBV7-2 and TRBJ2-3; D possibly corresponds to TRBD1 (6 bases). The germline V gene encodes CDR1 SGHTA and CDR2 FQGNSA. Trimming took 7 bases from V and 2 from J, leaving 13 bases between them. This CDR3 region has 14 residues. CDR3 coding DNA: TGTGCCAGCACGTGGGGGCTAGCCACAGATACGCAGTATTTT. This codes for CASTWGLATDTQYF. Full variable domain (remainder filled in from reference TRBV7-2 and TRBJ2-3): GAGVSQSPSNKVTEKGKDVELRCDPISGHTALYWYRQSLGQGLEFLIYFQGNSAPDKSGLPSDRFSAERTGGSVSTLTIQRTQQEDSAVYLCASTWGLATDTQYFGPGTRLTVL.

Only a few counts were recorded for this clone. V is TRBV9 and J is TRBJ1-1; a possible D gene is TRBD1 (6 bases). Trimming took off 5 bases at V and 2 bases at J, with 16 bases between the two ends. Germline V gene data show CDR1 as SGDLS and CDR2 as YYNGEE. The CDR3 has 15 residues. CDR3 region: CASSLTGKENTEAFF. CDR3 nucleotides: TGTGCCAGCAGTTTAACAGGGAAGGAAAACACTGAAGCTTTCTTT. Supplemented by reference TRBV9 and TRBJ1-1, the full variable domain reads DSGVTQTPKHLITATGQRVTLRCSPRSGDLSVYWYQQSLDQGLQFLIQYYNGEERAKGNILERFSAQQFPDLHSELNLSSLELGDSALYFCASSLTGKENTEAFFGQGTRLTVV.

The rearrangement links TRBV28 to TRBJ2-3; D ambiguous. Germline lookup yields CDR1 MDHEN and CDR2 SYDVKM. This CDR3 region has 13 residues. Between the trimmed V and J ends, which lost 2 bases and 0 bases, there was a span of 3 bases. The chain's CDR3 is CASSLLSTDTQYF. CDR3 sequence (DNA): TGTGCCAGCAGTTTACTAAGCACAGATACGCAGTATTTT.